This T cell receptor beta chain is from a study of blood T cells in healthy people across ages. Turning to the study itself: Roughly one uniquely barcoded beta molecule per two T cells was captured.

This clonotype was seen more than once but under ten times. Using a J-beta primer mix together with a sample-barcoded 5' primer, a second PCR was run for roughly 7 to 11 cycles. TCRdb reprocessed the 5' RACE reads via MiXCR and lists one record per CDR3 protein. The repertoire holds 1.5 million to 2 million distinct CDR3 sequences, with roughly 27% as singletons. Germline V lookup: CDR1 SEHNR, CDR2 FQNEAQ (reference sequence). Trimming removed 1 base from V and 5 bases from J, with 14 bases in between. The CDR3 length is 15 residues. The receptor's source is a woman between 25 and 40 years old in good health. The V and J genes are TRBV7-9 and TRBJ2-5; D unresolved. The sequenced sample was blood. CDR3: CASSLGVSVGETQYF. The CDR3 DNA reads as TGTGCCAGCAGCTTAGGGGTCAGCGTAGGGGAGACCCAGTACTTC.